Below are 11 T cell receptor beta chains sequenced from a single sample in a study of chemoradiotherapy in HPV16-positive cancers. Method: immunoSEQ multiplex PCR; TCRdb's copy keeps in-frame clones and lacks some. Altogether about 3,400 clones are present, roughly 95% being singletons, with the ten largest covering less than 4%. The biological material was taken from a patient who underwent chemoradiotherapy. Receptors were obtained from a human donor with HPV-associated anogenital cancer.

J is TRBJ1-1 and V is TRBV15, with D perhaps TRBD1 (5 bases). CDR3 length equals 11 residues. Trimming removed 5 bases at V and 6 bases at J, with 7 bases between. The germline CDR1 and CDR2 sequences are LNHNV and YYDKDF (reference sequence). CDR3 in amino acids: CATSGGAEAFF. DNA for the CDR3: TGTGCCACCAGCGGAGGGGCTGAAGCTTTCTTT.

The rearrangement uses TRBV28 and TRBJ2-7; tentative D call: TRBD1 (6 bases). CDR3 length: 15 amino acids. Germline CDR1 MDHEN, CDR2 SYDVKM. V was cut by 5 bases and J by 2 bases, with 16 bases left in between. The CDR3 bases are TGTGCCAGCAGTCTTATATCGGACAGCGCCTACGAGCAGTACTTC. As protein: CASSLISDSAYEQYF.

This rearrangement joins TRBV9 to TRBJ1-5; 7 nucleotides agree with TRBD1. This CDR3 has 14 amino acids. The V gene end was trimmed by 3 bases and the J gene end by 4 bases; junction bases not matched to a gene: 4. Germline loops: CDR1 SGDLS, CDR2 YYNGEE. The CDR3 sequence is CASSDTGVNQPQHF. The CDR3 DNA reads TGTGCCAGCAGCGACACAGGGGTTAATCAGCCCCAGCATTTT. Supplemented by reference TRBV9 and TRBJ1-5, the full variable domain reads DSGVTQTPKHLITATGQRVTLRCSPRSGDLSVYWYQQSLDQGLQFLIQYYNGEERAKGNILERFSAQQFPDLHSELNLSSLELGDSALYFCASSDTGVNQPQHFGDGTRLSIL.

J is TRBJ2-3 and V is TRBV11-1; 7 nucleotides align to TRBD2. The CDR3 extends over 16 amino acids. V trimming: 5 bases; J trimming: 6 bases; junction bases outside the gene matches: 14. Germline values: CDR1 SGHAT, CDR2 FQDESV (reference sequence). The CDR3 sequence is CASSRGRSGEWDTQYF. In nucleotides, the CDR3 is TGTGCCAGCAGCCGCGGGCGCAGCGGGGAATGGGATACGCAGTATTTT.

In its sample, this clone was seen a few times. This chain uses TRBV15 with TRBJ2-1, with D tentatively TRBD1 or TRBD2 (5 bases each). The CDR3 consists of 16 residues. Germline CDR1 LNHNV, CDR2 YYDKDF (reference sequence). V was pared by 1 base and J by 10 bases, with 20 bases between. CDR3 protein: CATSRGQGDLQWEQFF. The CDR3 nucleotides are TGTGCCACCAGCAGAGGTCAGGGAGACTTACAATGGGAGCAGTTCTTC.

The chain is built from TRBV7-9 and TRBJ2-3, with 10 bases that match TRBD2. The CDR3 covers 15 residues. Germline trimming cut 7 bases from V and 6 bases from J; bases unmatched to any gene: 10. CDR1 is SEHNR, CDR2 FQNEAQ, per germline (reference sequence). CDR3 amino acids: CASKTTSGVGDTQYF. CDR3 sequence (DNA): TGTGCCAGCAAGACCACTAGCGGGGTGGGGGATACGCAGTATTTT. Full variable domain (remainder filled in from reference TRBV7-9 and TRBJ2-3): DTGVSQNPRHKITKRGQNVTFRCDPISEHNRLYWYRQTLGQGPEFLTYFQNEAQLEKSRLLSDRFSAERPKGSFSTLEIQRTEQGDSAMYLCASKTTSGVGDTQYFGPGTRLTVL.

The J gene is TRBJ1-1, the V gene TRBV6-7; no clear D. TRBV6-7 is an open reading frame whose function is uncertain. Between the trimmed V and J ends, which lost 6 bases and 4 bases, there was a span of 9 bases. There are 12 residues in the CDR3. This chain's CDR3 is CASSYSSTEAFF. The CDR3 DNA reads as TGTGCCAGCAGCTATTCCAGCACTGAAGCTTTCTTT.

The rearrangement uses TRBV5-1 and TRBJ1-1; D unclear. This CDR3 contains 14 residues. Trimming took 5 bases from V and 2 from J, leaving 13 bases between them. Germline V gene sequence: CDR1 SGHRS, CDR2 YFSETQ. CDR3 region: CASSRMTSNTEAFF. The CDR3 DNA follows: TGCGCCAGCAGTCGAATGACATCCAACACTGAAGCTTTCTTT.

This clone appeared a single time. The chain's CDR3 is CASSLAHSIYGYTF. The CDR3 nucleotides are TGTGCCAGCAGCTTGGCCCACAGTATCTATGGCTACACCTTC. This sequence joins TRBV5-6 and TRBJ1-2; D is undetermined. This CDR3 has 14 amino acids. V was trimmed by 0 bases and J by 4 bases, leaving 10 bases between them. In germline, CDR1 is SGHDT, CDR2 YYEEEE.

The chain uses TRBV19 and TRBJ1-2; the match to TRBD1 covers 10 bases. Germline CDR1 and CDR2: LNHDA and SQIVND (reference sequence). This CDR3 spans 15 amino acids. V shed 7 bases and J 3 bases; nucleotides not matched to a gene: 8. CDR3 residues: CASTDDRGQDYGYTF. The CDR3 DNA reads as TGTGCCAGTACGGACGACAGGGGGCAGGACTATGGCTACACCTTC.

V and J are TRBV5-1 and TRBJ2-3, with a possible D match to TRBD1 (6 bases). The CDR3 is 16 residues long. The V gene lost 4 bases and the J gene lost 2 bases, with 17 bases spanning the gap. Germline V gene lookup returns CDR1 SGHRS and CDR2 YFSETQ. The CDR3 DNA is TGCGCCAGCAGCCGACTACAGGGAACGGTCACAGATACGCAGTATTTT. Translated, it gives CASSRLQGTVTDTQYF.